A single sample is the source of the 18 T cell receptor beta chains below, sequenced in a study of blood T cell repertoires in COVID-19. TCRdb's copy holds only in-frame clones and misses some; the assay was immunoSEQ multiplex PCR. Of 140,000 to 150,000 clones in the sample, over 75% were seen once. Specimen: peripheral blood. The receptors derive from a man in his sixties with active or convalescent COVID-19.

This sequence joins TRBV7-2 and TRBJ1-5; 7 bases are a match to TRBD1. Germline CDR1 is SGHTA and CDR2 is FQGNSA. This CDR3 region has 16 residues. Germline trimming cut 4 bases from V and 0 bases from J; bases unmatched to any gene: 6. The CDR3 DNA sequence: TGTGCCAGCAGCTCCGGGACAGTATATAGCAATCAGCCCCAGCATTTT. Protein sequence: CASSSGTVYSNQPQHF.

The rearrangement links TRBV3-1 (or the pseudogene TRBV3-2) to TRBJ1-1; D is ambiguous. Germline V lookup: CDR1 LGHDT, CDR2 YNNKEL (reference sequence). Trimming left V 0 bases short and J 5 bases short, with 13 bases between. The CDR3 consists of 15 residues. CDR3 loop: CASSQDGRPGTEAFF. CDR3 in DNA: TGTGCCAGCAGCCAAGACGGTCGCCCCGGGACTGAAGCTTTCTTT.

This clone was seen a single time. This sequence joins TRBV30 and TRBJ2-7; 8 positions match TRBD1. This CDR3 contains 12 residues. CDR1 is GTSNPN, CDR2 SVGIG, per germline (reference sequence). V lost 5 bases, J lost 2 bases, and 2 bases stayed unmatched. CDR3 DNA: TGTGCCTGGGACAGGGGCCCCTACGAGCAGTACTTC. Its translation is CAWDRGPYEQYF.

The gene calls are TRBV5-1 and TRBJ2-5; TRBD1 is a possible D gene (6 bases). V lost 0 bases and J lost 1, with 7 bases in between. The CDR3 has 14 amino acids. Germline V gives CDR1 SGHRS, CDR2 YFSETQ. CDR3 in amino acids: CASSLVQGQETQYF. In nucleotides, the CDR3 is TGCGCCAGCAGCTTGGTACAGGGCCAAGAGACCCAGTACTTC.

CDR3 in DNA: TGCGCCAGCAGCCATCAGGGGTCCTACAATGAGCAGTTCTTC. It specifies CASSHQGSYNEQFF. The chain links TRBV4-3 to TRBJ2-1, with D perhaps matching TRBD1 (6 bases). Germline V gene data show CDR1 as LGHNA and CDR2 as YSLEER. V lost 3 bases and J lost 1, with 7 bases in between. The CDR3 runs 14 residues.

The V and J genes are TRBV19 and TRBJ2-2; D is unresolved. The germline gives CDR1 LNHDA, CDR2 SQIVND (reference sequence). The CDR3 contains 13 residues. The germline V and J ends were trimmed by 1 base and 9 bases, with 9 bases remaining between them. Written as DNA, the CDR3 is TGTGCCAGTAGTATAGCCCCCTATAGGGAGCTGTTTTTT. Translated: CASSIAPYRELFF.

J is TRBJ2-3 and V is TRBV6-1, with 7 bases identical to TRBD2. The CDR3 consists of 16 residues. Germline V gene data show CDR1 as MNHNS and CDR2 as SASEGT. The V segment lost 4 bases and the J segment 2 bases; nucleotides outside the gene matches: 9. The CDR3 nucleotides are TGTGCCAGCAGTGCGCTAGCGGACGGGGCCACAGATACGCAGTATTTT. It codes for CASSALADGATDTQYF.

The V and J genes are TRBV28 and TRBJ2-7; 13 nucleotides match TRBD2. Trimming cost V 5 bases and J 0 bases; bases outside gene matches: 1. Germline assignment: CDR1 MDHEN and CDR2 SYDVKM. The CDR3 sequence is 15 residues long. The CDR3 sequence is CASSRTSGSSYEQYF. CDR3 nucleotide sequence: TGTGCCAGCAGTCGGACTAGCGGGAGCTCCTACGAGCAGTACTTC.

The chain has TRBV1 and TRBJ1-2; the table's D call TRBD1 went unverified against the DNA. TRBV1 represents a pseudogene. This CDR3 has 14 residues. The CDR3 bases are TGCACCAGCAGCCGACAGGGGGAAAGCTATGGCTACACCTTC. This codes for CTSSRQGESYGYTF.

The CDR3 DNA reads TGTGCCAGCAGCCCCGGCAGGGGGAACACTGAAGCTTTCTTT. Its translation is CASSPGRGNTEAFF. V and J are TRBV5-5 and TRBJ1-1; maybe TRBD1 (6 bases). Looked up from germline, CDR1 is SGHKS and CDR2 is YYEKEE (reference sequence). V was trimmed by 4 bases and J by 1 base, leaving 11 bases between them. The CDR3 length is 14 residues. The whole variable domain, remainder taken from reference TRBV5-5 and TRBJ1-1, is DAGVTQSPTHLIKTRGQQVTLRCSPISGHKSVSWYQQVLGQGPQFIFQYYEKEERGRGNFPDRFSARQFPNYSSELNVNALLLGDSALYLCASSPGRGNTEAFFGQGTRLTVV.

For the CDR3, the DNA is TGCGCCAGCAGCTTGGTGCAGGGTAGCTCCTACGAGCAGTACTTC. Amino acids: CASSLVQGSSYEQYF. The gene calls are TRBV5-1 and TRBJ2-7, with D perhaps matching TRBD1 (5 bases). Trimming cost V 0 bases and J 0 bases, with 10 bases left between them. The length of the CDR3 is 15 residues. The V gene's germline CDR1 is SGHRS and CDR2 YFSETQ.

The CDR3 reads CATSRDPGQPQHF. CDR3 in DNA: TGTGCCACCAGCAGAGATCCGGGGCAGCCCCAGCATTTT. This chain connects TRBV15 to TRBJ1-5; D remains unclear. The ends were cut back, 0 bases at V and 7 bases at J, with 7 bases in the middle. The CDR3 is 13 residues long. Germline V gene data show CDR1 as LNHNV and CDR2 as YYDKDF (reference sequence).

CDR3 sequence: CASSSTSGGNEQFF. The CDR3 nucleotides read TGTGCCAGCAGCTCTACTAGCGGAGGGAATGAGCAGTTCTTC. The gene calls are TRBV7-2 and TRBJ2-1; 8 nucleotides match TRBD2. The CDR3 contains 14 residues. CDR1 is SGHTA, CDR2 FQGNSA, per germline. The junction had 6 bases not matched to a gene; V was cut back by 4 bases and J by 7 bases.

The chain has TRBV27 and TRBJ1-6; D may be TRBD1 (5 bases). The germline gives CDR1 MNHEY, CDR2 SMNVEV (reference sequence). V gave up 4 bases and J gave up 9 bases, with 7 bases separating them. The CDR3 has 12 amino acids. This CDR3 is CASSSQGSPLHF. The CDR3 DNA reads as TGTGCCAGCAGTTCGCAGGGTTCACCCCTCCACTTT.

The rearrangement links TRBV28 to TRBJ1-5; 7 bases line up with TRBD1. The J segment lost 0 bases and the V segment lost 2 bases, leaving 7 bases of the junction unmatched. Germline V gene data show CDR1 as MDHEN and CDR2 as SYDVKM. The length of the CDR3 is 17 residues. CDR3: CASSLPSRDSSNQPQHF. The CDR3 nucleotides read TGTGCCAGCAGTTTACCTAGCCGGGACAGTAGCAATCAGCCCCAGCATTTT.

CDR3 coding DNA: TGCGCCAGCAGCCCACCCGGGGCAGGGGAAAACTATGGCTACACCTTC. Translation gives CASSPPGAGENYGYTF. The chain has TRBV4-1 and TRBJ1-2; a possible D gene is TRBD1 (6 bases). Germline assignment: CDR1 MGHRA and CDR2 YSYEKL. CDR3 length: 16 amino acids. V dropped 4 bases and J dropped 2 bases, with 17 bases sitting between them.

V gene TRBV19 combines with J gene TRBJ2-7, with 7 bases lining up with TRBD2. Germline loops: CDR1 LNHDA, CDR2 SQIVND (reference sequence). This CDR3 spans 16 amino acids. V was clipped by 6 bases and J by 1 base; unmatched bases: 12. The CDR3: CASSPISGEGSYEQYF. CDR3 bases: TGTGCCAGTAGCCCTATAAGCGGGGAGGGTTCCTACGAGCAGTACTTC. The full variable domain, in which reference TRBV19 and TRBJ2-7 provide the parts outside the CDR3, is DGGITQSPKYLFRKEGQNVTLSCEQNLNHDAMYWYRQDPGQGLRLIYYSQIVNDFQKGDIAEGYSVSREKKESFPLTVTSAQKNPTAFYLCASSPISGEGSYEQYFGPGTRLTVT.

The rearrangement uses TRBV19 and TRBJ2-1; TRBD2 aligns across 12 bases. This CDR3 contains 14 residues. The V segment lost 8 bases and the J segment 8 bases; nucleotides outside the gene matches: 7. Germline V gives CDR1 LNHDA, CDR2 SQIVND (reference sequence). This chain's CDR3 is CASGTSGRSDEQFF. In nucleotides, the CDR3 is TGTGCCAGTGGAACTAGCGGGAGGAGCGATGAGCAGTTCTTC. The variable domain in full, with the rest retrieved from reference TRBV19 and TRBJ2-1, is DGGITQSPKYLFRKEGQNVTLSCEQNLNHDAMYWYRQDPGQGLRLIYYSQIVNDFQKGDIAEGYSVSREKKESFPLTVTSAQKNPTAFYLCASGTSGRSDEQFFGPGTRLTVL.